The present T cell receptor beta chain was sequenced within a study of T cell responses to AZD1222 COVID-19 vaccine. Study-level points and caveats: Seropositive at baseline were only a handful of AZD1222 recipients. After the peak T cell response, and only then, were repertoires sampled. Among the donors, most were white British and more were female, and clonal diversity was possibly underestimated.

Germline V gene lookup returns CDR1 SGHDT and CDR2 YYEEEE. V was trimmed by 2 bases and J by 2 bases, leaving 7 bases between them. The CDR3 consists of 13 residues. About this clone: The antigen remains undetermined.

Profiling relied on immunoSEQ multiplex PCR, and the TCRdb table lists in-frame clones only, not all of them. Among 100,000 to 150,000 clones listed, 80% to 95% were seen once. This receptor was taken from an adult who received the AZD1222 COVID-19 vaccine. The chain has TRBV5-6 and TRBJ1-2; unclear D gene. The starting material was peripheral blood, obtained 28 days after the second AZD1222 dose. The CDR3 sequence is CASSFIENYGYTF. The CDR3 DNA reads as TGTGCCAGCAGCTTTATCGAGAACTATGGCTACACCTTC.